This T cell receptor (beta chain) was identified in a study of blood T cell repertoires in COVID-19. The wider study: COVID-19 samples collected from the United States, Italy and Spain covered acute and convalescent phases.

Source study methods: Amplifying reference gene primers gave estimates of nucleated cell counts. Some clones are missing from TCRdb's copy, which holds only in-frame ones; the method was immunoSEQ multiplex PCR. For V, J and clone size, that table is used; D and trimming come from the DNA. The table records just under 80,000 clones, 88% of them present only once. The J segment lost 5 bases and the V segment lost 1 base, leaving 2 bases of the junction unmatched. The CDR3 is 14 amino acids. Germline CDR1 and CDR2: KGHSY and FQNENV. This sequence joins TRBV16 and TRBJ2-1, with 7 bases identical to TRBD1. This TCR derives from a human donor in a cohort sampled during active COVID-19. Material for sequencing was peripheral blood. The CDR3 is CASSQWGTDNEQFF. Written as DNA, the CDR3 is TGTGCCAGCAGCCAATGGGGGACAGACAATGAGCAGTTCTTC.